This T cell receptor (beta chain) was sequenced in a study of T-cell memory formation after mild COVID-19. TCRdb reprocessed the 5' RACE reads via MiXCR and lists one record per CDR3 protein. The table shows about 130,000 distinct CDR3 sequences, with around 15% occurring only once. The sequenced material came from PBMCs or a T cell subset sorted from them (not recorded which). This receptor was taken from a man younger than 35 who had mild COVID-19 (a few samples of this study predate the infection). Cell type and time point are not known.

The CDR3 DNA reads as TGTGCCAGCAGACGACTAGCGGGGGGGCTGGAGACCCAGTACTTC. As protein: CASRRLAGGLETQYF. The chain has TRBV27 and TRBJ2-5; 14 bases match TRBD2. From germline, CDR1 is MNHEY and CDR2 SMNVEV (reference sequence). Unmatched junction bases numbered 5, after V lost 6 bases and J lost 5 bases. This CDR3 contains 15 residues.